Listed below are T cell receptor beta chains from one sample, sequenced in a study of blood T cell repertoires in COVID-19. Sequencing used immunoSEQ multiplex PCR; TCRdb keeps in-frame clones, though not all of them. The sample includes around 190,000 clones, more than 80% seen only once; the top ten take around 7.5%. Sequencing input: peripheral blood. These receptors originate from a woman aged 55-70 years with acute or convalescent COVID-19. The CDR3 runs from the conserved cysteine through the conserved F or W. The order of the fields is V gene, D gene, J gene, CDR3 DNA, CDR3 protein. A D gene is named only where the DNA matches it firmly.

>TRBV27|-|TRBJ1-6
TGTGCCAGCAGTTTATCGCCAGGGAAGGCTTCACCCCTCCACTTT
CASSLSPGKASPLHF
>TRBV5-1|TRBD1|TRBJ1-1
TGCGCCAGCAGCCCACAGGGGGCCACTGAAGCTTTCTTT
CASSPQGATEAFF
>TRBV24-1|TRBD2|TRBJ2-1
TGTGCCACCAGTGATCAAACTAGCGGGAAGGGTGATAAGCAGTTCTTC
CATSDQTSGKGDKQFF
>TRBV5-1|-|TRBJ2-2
TGCGCCAGCAGCTTTACTAGTCCCAACACCGGGGAGCTGTTTTTT
CASSFTSPNTGELFF
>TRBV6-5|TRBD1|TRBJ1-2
TGTGCCAGCAGTAGTCCGGGACAGGGGGCGGCCGGCTACACCTTC
CASSSPGQGAAGYTF
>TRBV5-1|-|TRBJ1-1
TGCGCCAGCAGCTTGGATATCAGGGCCCTCACTGAAGCTTTCTTT
CASSLDIRALTEAFF
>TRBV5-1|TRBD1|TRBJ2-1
TGCGCCAGCAGCTTGGGACAGGGGGCTGCGAATGAGCAGTTCTTC
CASSLGQGAANEQFF
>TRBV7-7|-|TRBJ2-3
TGTGCTAGCAGCTTCGACCGGGGGGATACGCAGTATTTT
CASSFDRGDTQYF
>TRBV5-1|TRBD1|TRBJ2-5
TGCGCCAGCAGCTCCTGGGACAGAGACAACCAAGAGACCCAGTACTTC
CASSSWDRDNQETQYF
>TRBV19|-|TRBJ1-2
TGTGCCAGTAGATCCCCCCGAGGGGGCTACACCTTC
CASRSPRGGYTF